The clone carrying this T cell receptor beta chain was recorded only once. What it binds is not known. Trimming cost V 5 bases and J 6 bases, with 17 bases left between them. Germline V gene lookup returns CDR1 MNHEY and CDR2 SMNVEV (reference sequence). The CDR3 covers 14 residues. PCR was performed a second time for about 6 to 12 cycles using a sample-barcoded 5' primer and a J-beta primer mix. TCRdb ran MiXCR on the 5' RACE reads and lists one entry per CDR3 protein. The sample has over 700,000 distinct CDR3 sequences; roughly 50% are singletons. The data were taken from a study of blood T cells in healthy people across ages. Overall study findings and caveats: No one knew whether donors had CMV, which possibly confounded expanded clonotype changes.

The V and J genes are TRBV27 and TRBJ2-7; no reliable D call. The sequenced material came from blood. The sequence was collected from an elderly man in good health. The CDR3 DNA sequence: TGTGCCAGCAGTCCCCTTCGACTGGGTACCGAGCAGTACTTC. This codes for CASSPLRLGTEQYF.